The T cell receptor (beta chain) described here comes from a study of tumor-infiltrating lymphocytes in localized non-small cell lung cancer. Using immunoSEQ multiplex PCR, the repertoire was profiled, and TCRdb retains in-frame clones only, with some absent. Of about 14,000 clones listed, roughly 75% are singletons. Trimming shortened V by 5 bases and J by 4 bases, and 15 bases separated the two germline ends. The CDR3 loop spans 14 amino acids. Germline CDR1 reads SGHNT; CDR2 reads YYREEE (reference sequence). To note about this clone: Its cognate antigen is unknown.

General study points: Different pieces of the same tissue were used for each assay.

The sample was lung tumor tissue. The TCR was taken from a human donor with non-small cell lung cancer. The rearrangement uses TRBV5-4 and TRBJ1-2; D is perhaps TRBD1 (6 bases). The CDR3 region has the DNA TGTGCCAGCAGGAAGACAGGCGGGGGCTATGGCTACACCTTC. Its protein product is CASRKTGGGYGYTF.